The sequence of this T cell receptor beta chain was determined in a study of beta chain features in type 1 diabetes. Since all of the isolated RNA was reverse transcribed, expressed TCRB transcripts were what got sequenced. Libraries were prepared by immunoSEQ multiplex PCR; TCRdb keeps only in-frame clonotypes and omits some of them. The sample shows 130,000 or so clones, about a tenth of them seen only once. Sequencing used central memory CD4+ T cells from blood. The source of this sequence is a young man in good health.

CDR3: CAWSRSGEKLFF. The CDR3 DNA reads as TGTGCCTGGAGTCGGAGCGGGGAAAAACTGTTTTTT. V and J are TRBV30 and TRBJ1-4, with D unresolved. V was trimmed by 2 bases and J by 8 bases, leaving 9 bases between them. Germline assignment: CDR1 GTSNPN and CDR2 SVGIG (reference sequence). This CDR3 is 12 amino acids long.